This record concerns one T cell receptor (beta chain) sequence. Its matching antigen is unknown. Serum thyroxine and TRAb, along with clinical symptoms, thyroid ultrasound and orbital computed tomography, were what diagnosis relied on. This CDR3 is built from 13 residues. Looked up from germline, CDR1 is SQVTM and CDR2 is ANQGSEA. The V segment lost 8 bases and the J segment 10 bases; nucleotides outside the gene matches: 12. These data come from a study of Graves' ophthalmopathy and Graves' hyperthyroidism. Study background: If no ophthalmopathy appeared within 18 months of follow-up, hyperthyroidism was termed stable. Broader study findings: Using a 13-signature model, the authors split ophthalmopathy from stable hyperthyroidism, with under 90% sensitivity and around 76% specificity.

Investigators amplified TCR beta CDR3 regions from RNA transcripts. The authors performed first-round RT-PCR with HTBI primers and then a second-round multiplex PCR. MiXCR was run by TCRdb on the multiplex PCR reads, yielding one entry per CDR3 protein. The sample has over a million distinct CDR3 sequences, 36% seen once. Sequencing input: peripheral blood or thyroid tissue (not recorded which). V is TRBV29-1 and J is TRBJ1-4; TRBD1 matches at 8 bases. The receptor was derived from an adult man with Graves' hyperthyroidism. DNA of the CDR3: TGCAGCATTACCGGGACAGGTGAAAGAAAACTGTTTTTT. Protein product: CSITGTGERKLFF.